This is a list of T cell receptor beta chains from one sample in a study of T cell responses to AZD1222 COVID-19 vaccine. Libraries were prepared by immunoSEQ multiplex PCR; TCRdb keeps only in-frame clonotypes and omits some of them. The table lists 140,000 to 150,000 clones, approximately 94% of them singletons. The specimen was peripheral blood, collected on day 0 of AZD1222 vaccination. The source is an adult in good health. Each CDR3 is given with its conserved first and last residue. D genes are given only for firm matches. Only some rows state a clone size, as once, few, many or a class for expanded clones.

CDR3 protein: CASSRGLDNEQYF
CDR3 DNA: TGTGCCAGCTCCCGGGGACTAGACAACGAGCAGTACTTC
V gene: TRBV18
clone size: few
J gene: TRBJ2-7
D gene: TRBD2

CDR3 protein: CASSLRSIRTGPEKLFF
CDR3 DNA: TGTGCCAGCAGCTTACGTTCGATCCGGACAGGCCCTGAAAAACTGTTTTTT
V gene: TRBV5-5
clone size: once
J gene: TRBJ1-4
D gene: TRBD1

CDR3 protein: CASSSRDSIVYGYTF
CDR3 DNA: TGTGCCAGCAGTTCACGGGACAGCATAGTCTATGGCTACACCTTC
V gene: TRBV27
clone size: .
J gene: TRBJ1-2
D gene: TRBD1

CDR3 protein: CASSVGLAGDPRGDTQYF
CDR3 DNA: TGTGCCAGCAGCGTGGGACTAGCGGGGGATCCCAGGGGAGATACGCAGTATTTT
V gene: TRBV5-4
clone size: .
J gene: TRBJ2-3
D gene: TRBD2

CDR3 protein: CASSRDRGLLGREKLFF
CDR3 DNA: TGTGCCAGCAGTCGGGACAGGGGGCTCCTAGGTCGTGAAAAACTGTTTTTT
V gene: TRBV6-2/TRBV6-3
clone size: once
J gene: TRBJ1-4
D gene: TRBD1

CDR3 protein: CATTPRGSGNTYEQYF
CDR3 DNA: TGTGCCACCACCCCTCGGGGTAGCGGGAATACCTACGAGCAGTACTTC
V gene: TRBV24-1
clone size: few
J gene: TRBJ2-7
D gene: TRBD2

CDR3 protein: CASSRRTGDSPLHF
CDR3 DNA: TGTGCCAGTAGTAGAAGGACAGGGGACTCACCCCTCCACTTT
V gene: TRBV19
clone size: .
J gene: TRBJ1-6
D gene: TRBD1

CDR3 protein: CASSFYPGTSGGESTDTQYF
CDR3 DNA: TGTGCCAGCAGCTTTTATCCCGGGACTAGCGGGGGGGAAAGCACAGATACGCAGTATTTT
V gene: TRBV7-6
clone size: .
J gene: TRBJ2-3
D gene: TRBD2

CDR3 protein: CASTEGGLGYNEQFF
CDR3 DNA: TGTGCCAGCACCGAGGGGGGACTAGGGTACAATGAGCAGTTCTTC
V gene: TRBV9
clone size: .
J gene: TRBJ2-1
D gene: TRBD2

CDR3 protein: CASSQGLGSPLHF
CDR3 DNA: TGTGCCAGCTCACAGGGGTTGGGTTCACCCCTCCACTTT
V gene: TRBV18
clone size: .
J gene: TRBJ1-6
D gene: .